The 32 T cell receptor beta chains in this list originate from one sample, sequenced in a study of cytomegalovirus exposure and HLA in healthy donors. PCR employed 60 Vbeta and 13 Jbeta primers. Assay: immunoSEQ multiplex PCR; the TCRdb copy retains only in-frame clones and omits some. The sample comprises about 73,000 clones, 67% of which are singletons, and 6.9% rests with the top ten. Specimen: PBMCs. The source is a woman aged 45-65 years in good health and CMV-seropositive.

In its sample, this clone was seen once. CDR3 residues: CASSPGLYGYTF. CDR3 sequence (DNA): TGTGCCAGCAGCCCGGGACTTTATGGCTACACCTTC. V is TRBV7-9 and J is TRBJ1-2; TRBD1 might be the D (5 bases). This CDR3 has 12 residues. V was shortened by 5 bases and J by 5 bases, with 9 bases between the two germline ends. Germline CDR1 SEHNR, CDR2 FQNEAQ (reference sequence).

In its sample, this clone was seen a few times. The rearrangement joins TRBV25-1 to TRBJ1-1, with TRBD1 identical over 8 bases. CDR3 size: 13 residues. Germline V lookup: CDR1 MGHDK, CDR2 SYGVNS. Trimming cost V 10 bases and J 9 bases; bases outside gene matches: 13. The CDR3 is CAIIPGQGGKAFF. As DNA, the CDR3 is TGTGCCATCATCCCTGGACAGGGAGGGAAAGCTTTCTTT.

The chain uses TRBV5-1 and TRBJ2-3; 7 nucleotides match TRBD1. The length of the CDR3 is 17 residues. Trimming removed 3 bases from V and 0 bases from J; junction bases left unmatched: 10. CDR1 is SGHRS and CDR2 is YFSETQ in the germline V gene. The CDR3 DNA is TGCGCCAGCAGCTGGGGACAGTCCACAAGGAGCACAGATACGCAGTATTTT. The encoded protein is CASSWGQSTRSTDTQYF.

The chain couples TRBV27 to TRBJ1-1; D call uncertain. The V gene's germline CDR1 is MNHEY and CDR2 SMNVEV (reference sequence). The ends were cut back, 3 bases at V and 1 base at J, with 12 bases in the middle. This CDR3 region has 15 residues. This CDR3 reads CASSFFDRGNTEAFF. CDR3 nucleotide sequence: TGTGCCAGCAGTTTCTTCGACCGAGGGAACACTGAAGCTTTCTTT.

The chain employs TRBV27 and TRBJ1-2; D unclear. The length of the CDR3 is 15 residues. The germline V gene encodes CDR1 MNHEY and CDR2 SMNVEV (reference sequence). Trimming left V 7 bases short and J 5 bases short, with 20 bases between. CDR3 region: CASTSAATPLYGYTF. As DNA, the CDR3 is TGTGCCAGCACCTCGGCGGCGACCCCCTTATATGGCTACACCTTC.

The chain links TRBV6-5 to TRBJ2-5; a possible D gene is TRBD1 (6 bases). V lost 6 bases, J lost 0 bases, and 11 bases lay in between. The CDR3 runs to 14 residues. Germline V lookup: CDR1 MNHEY, CDR2 SVGAGI. The CDR3 nucleotides read TGTGCCAGCAGGATTACAGGGAACCAAGAGACCCAGTACTTC. This gives the protein CASRITGNQETQYF.

CDR3 sequence reads: CASSLPGLASYNEQFF. The CDR3 region has the DNA TGTGCCAGCTCCCTACCCGGACTAGCGTCCTACAATGAGCAGTTCTTC. The V and J genes are TRBV18 and TRBJ2-1; 9 bases are a match to TRBD2. The germline V gene has CDR1 KGHSH and CDR2 LQKENI. After removal of 6 bases from V and 1 base from J, the junction contained 7 bases not matched to a gene. CDR3 length equals 16 residues.

This chain uses TRBV28 with TRBJ1-1, with a weak D call TRBD1 (6 bases). CDR1 and CDR2 (germline): MDHEN, SYDVKM. V lost 5 bases to trimming and J lost 5 bases, with 12 bases between them. The CDR3 is 13 residues long. Here the CDR3 DNA reads TGTGCCAGCAGTCGACAGGTGGGGACTGAAGCTTTCTTT. Its translation is CASSRQVGTEAFF.

The chain is built from TRBV6-5 and TRBJ1-2; 10 nucleotides agree with TRBD1. The trim removed 0 bases at V and 8 bases at J, leaving 9 bases unmatched. Germline V gene data show CDR1 as MNHEY and CDR2 as SVGAGI. The CDR3 is 16 residues long. CDR3 coding DNA: TGTGCCAGCAGTTACTCGATTACGGGACAGGGGATCGGCTACACCTTC. As protein: CASSYSITGQGIGYTF.

The V and J genes are TRBV29-1 and TRBJ1-1, with TRBD1 identical over 9 bases. CDR3 length equals 13 residues. Trimming removed 5 bases from V and 3 bases from J; junction bases left unmatched: 4. Germline V CDR1 and CDR2: SQVTM, ANQGSEA. Here the CDR3 reads CSVNRGQDTEAFF. The DNA of the CDR3 is TGCAGCGTTAACAGGGGGCAGGACACTGAAGCTTTCTTT.

DNA of the CDR3: TGCGCCAGCAGCTTTGGGGCGGGGGGGACTGAGACCCAGTACTTC. Translated, it gives CASSFGAGGTETQYF. J is TRBJ2-5 and V is TRBV5-1; 9 bases agree with TRBD2. The V gene end was trimmed by 2 bases and the J gene end by 5 bases; junction bases not matched to a gene: 7. Germline-derived CDR1 and CDR2 are SGHRS and YFSETQ. The CDR3 runs to 15 residues.

In DNA form, the CDR3 reads TGTGCCAGCAGCCTCTGGGACAGCTCCTATAATTCACCCCTCCACTTT. This translates into CASSLWDSSYNSPLHF. The V call is TRBV13, the J call TRBJ1-6; 7 nucleotides align to TRBD1. The CDR3 is made up of 16 amino acids. Germline CDR1 reads PRHDT; CDR2 reads FYEKMQ (reference sequence). The ends lost 5 bases at V and 0 bases at J; junction bases unmatched: 4. The full variable domain, in which reference TRBV13 and TRBJ1-6 provide the parts outside the CDR3, is AAGVIQSPRHLIKEKRETATLKCYPIPRHDTVYWYQQGPGQDPQFLISFYEKMQSDKGSIPDRFSAQQFSDYHSELNMSSLELGDSALYFCASSLWDSSYNSPLHFGNGTRLTVT.

The chain has TRBV5-1 and TRBJ1-1; TRBD1 agrees at 9 bases. The CDR3 covers 17 residues. CDR1 is SGHRS and CDR2 is YFSETQ in the germline V gene. J gave up 1 base and V 2 bases, and 9 bases lay outside the gene matches. As DNA, the CDR3 is TGCGCCAGCAGCTTTGGCCCCGGGACAGGGCAGAACACTGAAGCTTTCTTT. Protein sequence: CASSFGPGTGQNTEAFF.

The V and J genes are TRBV11-2 and TRBJ1-1; 9 positions agree with TRBD1. Unmatched junction bases numbered 14, after V lost 5 bases and J lost 1 base. The germline V gene encodes CDR1 SGHAT and CDR2 FQNNGV. CDR3 size: 18 residues. The CDR3 reads CASSRSDRGSGRNTEAFF. The DNA of the CDR3 is TGTGCCAGCAGCAGATCCGACAGGGGGTCGGGGCGGAACACTGAAGCTTTCTTT.

This rearrangement joins TRBV6-5 to TRBJ1-5; 8 bases are a match to TRBD1. V dropped 5 bases and J dropped 6; count of bases not matched to a gene: 9. The germline V gene encodes CDR1 MNHEY and CDR2 SVGAGI. The CDR3 is made up of 15 amino acids. The CDR3 DNA sequence: TGTGCCAGCAGTAAACGACAGGGGCTAAGTCAGCCCCAGCATTTT. Amino acids: CASSKRQGLSQPQHF.

The chain's CDR3 is CASTSPGLANIQYF. CDR3 nucleotides: TGTGCCAGCACCTCGCCGGGACTAGCGAACATTCAGTACTTC. This chain uses TRBV28 with TRBJ2-4; 10 nucleotides align to TRBD2. V lost 7 bases and J lost 7; bases outside the gene matches: 7. Germline CDR1 reads MDHEN; CDR2 reads SYDVKM. This CDR3 region has 14 residues. The variable domain in full, with the rest retrieved from reference TRBV28 and TRBJ2-4, is DVKVTQSSRYLVKRTGEKVFLECVQDMDHENMFWYRQDPGLGLRLIYFSYDVKMKEKGDIPEGYSVSREKKERFSLILESASTNQTSMYLCASTSPGLANIQYFGAGTRLSVL.

The genes are TRBV7-2 and TRBJ1-2; 8 bases fit TRBD1. CDR3 length: 14 residues. Germline V CDR1 and CDR2: SGHTA, FQGNSA. V lost 5 bases to trimming and J lost 8 bases; unmatched junction nucleotides: 10. The CDR3 here is CASSANGDRGGYTF. CDR3 in DNA: TGTGCCAGCAGCGCGAACGGCGACAGGGGCGGCTACACCTTC.

The genes are TRBV5-5 and TRBJ1-4; no clear D gene. Germline lookup yields CDR1 SGHKS and CDR2 YYEKEE (reference sequence). The CDR3 consists of 15 residues. V lost 4 bases to trimming and J lost 7 bases, with 17 bases between them. The CDR3 DNA is TGTGCCAGCAGCCCCCCCGGGGTGATGGCTGAAAAACTGTTTTTT. It codes for CASSPPGVMAEKLFF.

The rearrangement joins TRBV7-3 to TRBJ2-3; TRBD2 matches at 9 bases. CDR3 length equals 16 residues. V was clipped by 1 base and J by 5 bases; unmatched bases: 7. Germline CDR1 reads SGHTA; CDR2 reads FQGTGA. The CDR3 is CASSLNSGGLQDTQYF. The CDR3, as DNA: TGTGCCAGCAGCTTAAATAGCGGGGGACTCCAAGATACGCAGTATTTT.

The rearrangement uses TRBV19 and TRBJ2-2; 7 positions agree with TRBD1. The CDR3 runs 14 residues. The germline V gene encodes CDR1 LNHDA and CDR2 SQIVND (reference sequence). V dropped 4 bases and J dropped 6; count of bases not matched to a gene: 5. In DNA, the CDR3 is TGTGCCAGTAGTAGACAGGGAGAATCCGGGGAGCTGTTTTTT. Translating gives CASSRQGESGELFF.

V is TRBV11-2 and J is TRBJ1-4, with 9 nucleotides matching TRBD1. The V gene end was trimmed by 5 bases and the J gene end by 15 bases; junction bases not matched to a gene: 13. The CDR3 is 14 amino acids. Per germline, CDR1 SGHAT and CDR2 FQNNGV. The CDR3 sequence is CASSPRPGTGTVFF. CDR3 coding DNA: TGTGCCAGCAGCCCCCGTCCCGGGACAGGGACGGTGTTTTTT.

V usage is TRBV6-1 and J usage is TRBJ2-3, with D tentatively TRBD1 (5 bases). CDR1 MNHNS and CDR2 SASEGT come from the germline V gene. The CDR3 has 15 residues. V dropped 1 base and J dropped 0 bases, with 8 bases sitting between them. CDR3 loop: CASSEDRSSTDTQYF. The CDR3 DNA reads as TGTGCCAGCAGTGAAGACAGGTCTAGCACAGATACGCAGTATTTT.

V and J are TRBV10-3 and TRBJ1-2; D is unresolved. The V gene lost 10 bases and the J gene lost 7 bases, with 13 bases spanning the gap. The germline CDR1 and CDR2 sequences are ENHRY and SYGVKD. The CDR3 extends over 11 amino acids. The CDR3 reads CASRWASGYTF. The CDR3 DNA is TGTGCCAGCAGATGGGCTTCTGGCTACACCTTC.

The rearrangement uses TRBV7-2 and TRBJ1-4; D is unresolved. The CDR3 has 13 residues. Germline assignment: CDR1 SGHTA and CDR2 FQGNSA. V lost 0 bases and J lost 10, with 9 bases in between. In nucleotides, the CDR3 is TGTGCCAGCAGCTTAGCCCCAGGAGGAAAACTGTTTTTT. As protein: CASSLAPGGKLFF.

This clone was seen just once. The rearrangement joins TRBV7-9 to TRBJ2-5; 9 nucleotides line up with TRBD1. This CDR3 comprises 14 residues. Germline trimming cut 5 bases from V and 5 bases from J; bases unmatched to any gene: 6. CDR1 SEHNR and CDR2 FQNEAQ come from the germline V gene (reference sequence). CDR3 residues: CASSPPGTGETQYF. CDR3 coding DNA: TGTGCCAGCAGCCCCCCGGGGACAGGGGAGACCCAGTACTTC. Using reference TRBV7-9 and TRBJ2-5 for the parts outside the CDR3, the full variable domain is DTGVSQNPRHKITKRGQNVTFRCDPISEHNRLYWYRQTLGQGPEFLTYFQNEAQLEKSRLLSDRFSAERPKGSFSTLEIQRTEQGDSAMYLCASSPPGTGETQYFGPGTRLLVL.

This clone was seen more than once but under ten times. In DNA, the CDR3 is TGTGCCAGCAGCGTAGCGATGGGATGGGGTAGCGGGGTAACCACAGATACGCAGTATTTT. Amino acid sequence: CASSVAMGWGSGVTTDTQYF. This sequence joins TRBV9 and TRBJ2-3; 8 bases fit TRBD2. After removal of 0 bases from V and 2 bases from J, the junction contained 17 bases not matched to a gene. The CDR3 sequence is 20 residues long. CDR1 SGDLS and CDR2 YYNGEE come from the germline V gene.

This clone turned up a few times. The rearrangement uses TRBV11-2 and TRBJ2-7; 9 bases map to TRBD1. Germline-derived CDR1 and CDR2 are SGHAT and FQNNGV. This CDR3 contains 15 residues. Trimming cost V 1 base and J 3 bases; bases outside gene matches: 4. The CDR3: CASSLVSDRGYEQYF. The CDR3 DNA is TGTGCCAGCAGCTTAGTTTCGGACAGGGGCTACGAGCAGTACTTC.

This chain links TRBV5-1 with TRBJ2-7; D possibly corresponds to TRBD1 (7 bases). Trimming removed 4 bases from V and 4 bases from J, with 21 bases in between. Looked up from germline, CDR1 is SGHRS and CDR2 is YFSETQ. There are 16 residues in the CDR3. The CDR3 DNA follows: TGCGCCAGCAGCCTGTTCCGGGACAGTGGGGGGTACGAGCAGTACTTC. Encoded protein: CASSLFRDSGGYEQYF.

V usage is TRBV27 and J usage is TRBJ2-7; 11 bases agree with TRBD1. The CDR3 covers 14 residues. The germline V gene encodes CDR1 MNHEY and CDR2 SMNVEV (reference sequence). V trimming: 6 bases; J trimming: 6 bases; junction bases outside the gene matches: 7. The CDR3 DNA follows: TGTGCCAGCAGCCTAGGACAGGGGGCCGGCGAGCAGTACGTC. It codes for CASSLGQGAGEQYV.

In DNA form, the CDR3 reads TGCGCCAGCAGTTTAGCAGGGTCGGCCTACGAGCAGTACTTC. It is translated as CASSLAGSAYEQYF. The V call is TRBV10-1, the J call TRBJ2-7; possibly TRBD1 for D (5 bases). Per the germline V gene, CDR1 is WNHNN and CDR2 is SYGVQD (reference sequence). The CDR3 spans 14 residues. Trimming cost V 5 bases and J 2 bases, with 13 bases left between them.

V and J are TRBV5-8 and TRBJ2-2, with D tentatively TRBD1 (5 bases). Germline values: CDR1 SGHTS, CDR2 YDEGEE. V lost 4 bases, J lost 6 bases, and 10 bases lay in between. The CDR3 is 13 amino acids. The chain's CDR3 is CASSAWGAGELFF. The CDR3 nucleotides read TGTGCCAGCAGCGCTTGGGGCGCCGGGGAGCTGTTTTTT. The variable domain in full, with the rest retrieved from reference TRBV5-8 and TRBJ2-2, is EAGVTQSPTHLIKTRGQQATLRCSPISGHTSVYWYQQALGLGLQFLLWYDEGEERNRGNFPPRFSGRQFPNYSSELNVNALELEDSALYLCASSAWGAGELFFGEGSRLTVL.

The chain couples TRBV5-1 to TRBJ2-1, with 9 bases aligning to TRBD2. The germline CDR1 and CDR2 sequences are SGHRS and YFSETQ. The CDR3 runs to 14 residues. Trimming cost V 2 bases and J 5 bases; bases outside gene matches: 2. CDR3 amino acids: CASSFQRGDNEQFF. The CDR3, as DNA: TGCGCCAGCAGCTTCCAGCGGGGGGACAATGAGCAGTTCTTC.